Below are 27 T cell receptor beta chains sequenced from a single sample in a study of T cells in localized non-small cell lung cancer. Profiling relied on immunoSEQ multiplex PCR, and the TCRdb table lists in-frame clones only, not all of them. Of fewer than 35,000 clones listed, around 94% are singletons. The sample was peripheral blood, taken before any cancer treatment. The receptor source for this set is a woman between 35 and 70 years old with stage I lung adenocarcinoma.

This clone was observed once. The chain has TRBV20-1 and TRBJ2-1; D remains unclear. Germline-derived CDR1 and CDR2 are DFQATT and SNEGSKA (reference sequence). The CDR3 is 10 residues long. V dropped 6 bases and J dropped 9 bases, with 9 bases sitting between them. The CDR3 reads CSAQKGEQFF. In DNA, the CDR3 is TGCAGTGCCCAAAAGGGTGAGCAGTTCTTC.

V usage is TRBV7-2 and J usage is TRBJ1-1, with D uncertain. The V and J ends lost 3 bases and 7 bases respectively, with 15 bases between them. In germline, CDR1 is SGHTA, CDR2 FQGNSA. The CDR3 spans 14 residues. The CDR3 nucleotides read TGTGCCAGCAGCTTTAACGATTTAAGTATTGAAGCTTTCTTT. Translation gives CASSFNDLSIEAFF. Variable domain in full (rest from reference TRBV7-2 and TRBJ1-1): GAGVSQSPSNKVTEKGKDVELRCDPISGHTALYWYRQSLGQGLEFLIYFQGNSAPDKSGLPSDRFSAERTGGSVSTLTIQRTQQEDSAVYLCASSFNDLSIEAFFGQGTRLTVV.

The chain uses TRBV5-1 and TRBJ2-5, with D perhaps given as TRBD1 or TRBD2 (6 bases each). Germline V CDR1 and CDR2: SGHRS, YFSETQ. There are 14 residues in the CDR3. Trimming left V 3 bases short and J 5 bases short, with 14 bases between. The CDR3 loop reads CASSSRGRRETQYF. The CDR3, as DNA: TGCGCCAGCAGCTCCCGGGGGCGCCGGGAGACCCAGTACTTC.

The chain couples TRBV28 to TRBJ1-1; D not certain. Trimming removed 4 bases at V and 5 bases at J, with 17 bases between. Germline CDR1 and CDR2: MDHEN and SYDVKM. The CDR3 is 15 amino acids. The CDR3 here is CASSSPGIKRTEAFF. In DNA, the CDR3 is TGTGCCAGCAGTTCCCCCGGCATCAAGAGGACTGAAGCTTTCTTT.

The chain uses TRBV6-1 and TRBJ2-2; D is perhaps TRBD2 (6 bases). Germline-derived CDR1 and CDR2 are MNHNS and SASEGT. V was trimmed by 4 bases and J by 0 bases, leaving 12 bases between them. The CDR3 length is 16 residues. CDR3 coding DNA: TGTGCCAGCAGTGTTCGGAGGGGATCGAACACCGGGGAGCTGTTTTTT. Translated: CASSVRRGSNTGELFF.

V gene TRBV5-4 combines with J gene TRBJ2-3; D not resolved. This CDR3 comprises 15 residues. Germline V gene sequence: CDR1 SGHNT, CDR2 YYREEE (reference sequence). Trimming shortened V by 7 bases and J by 2 bases, and 17 bases separated the two germline ends. CDR3 protein: CASRRTHSYTDTQYF. The CDR3 DNA reads TGTGCCAGCCGACGAACTCACTCATACACAGATACGCAGTATTTT.

This chain connects TRBV5-1 to TRBJ2-3, with D unresolved. CDR1 is SGHRS, CDR2 YFSETQ, per germline. This CDR3 is built from 15 residues. Trimming took off 1 base at V and 0 bases at J, with 9 bases between the two ends. CDR3 protein: CASSLHTASTDTQYF. CDR3 sequence (DNA): TGCGCCAGCAGCTTGCACACCGCTAGCACAGATACGCAGTATTTT.

The rearrangement joins TRBV5-4 to TRBJ2-5; 12 bases line up with TRBD2. The J call is uncertain, as TRBJ2-7 better fits the DNA end. Germline-derived CDR1 and CDR2 are SGHNT and YYREEE (reference sequence). The CDR3 sequence is 18 residues long. CDR3 coding DNA: TGTGCCAGCAGCCCCTCTTTGCTAGCGGGAGGGAGCTCCTACGAGCAGTACTTC. It codes for CASSPSLLAGGSSYEQYF.

This rearrangement joins TRBV27 to TRBJ2-3, with TRBD2 matching 7 bases. The CDR3 totals 16 residues. CDR1 is MNHEY and CDR2 is SMNVEV in the germline V gene (reference sequence). Trimming cost V 5 bases and J 4 bases; bases outside gene matches: 12. DNA for the CDR3: TGTGCCAGCAGTCCCATCGGTGGCGGGGGATCAGATACGCAGTATTTT. Amino acid sequence: CASSPIGGGGSDTQYF.

V gene TRBV5-1 combines with J gene TRBJ1-3, with D possibly matching TRBD1 (6 bases). Germline CDR1 and CDR2: SGHRS and YFSETQ. The CDR3 extends over 15 amino acids. V lost 5 bases and J 0 bases, leaving 12 bases between the germline ends. The CDR3 loop reads CASSNGQSSGNTIYF. The CDR3 DNA reads TGCGCCAGCAGTAATGGACAGAGCTCTGGAAACACCATATATTTT.

The DNA of the CDR3 is TGTGCCACCAGCAGAGATCCCCCCACCCCGGGTATGGCAGATACGCAGTATTTT. Its translation: CATSRDPPTPGMADTQYF. The chain has TRBV15 and TRBJ2-3; D not resolved. Trimming took 0 bases from V and 4 from J, leaving 20 bases between them. This CDR3 has 18 amino acids. Germline V gene data show CDR1 as LNHNV and CDR2 as YYDKDF (reference sequence).

This clone was found once. The chain couples TRBV4-3 to TRBJ2-5; 12 bases line up with TRBD2. There are 15 residues in the CDR3. Per the germline V gene, CDR1 is LGHNA and CDR2 is YSLEER. The trim removed 5 bases at V and 5 bases at J, leaving 6 bases unmatched. CDR3 protein: CASSTLAGGGETQYF. CDR3 nucleotide sequence: TGCGCCAGCAGCACCCTAGCGGGAGGGGGTGAGACCCAGTACTTC.

The chain combines TRBV6-5 with TRBJ2-7; 9 bases are shared with TRBD1. Trimming at V came to 3 bases and at J to 0 bases, leaving 3 bases not matched to a gene. The germline gives CDR1 MNHEY, CDR2 SVGAGI. The CDR3 covers 15 residues. CDR3 sequence (DNA): TGTGCCAGCAGTTATATGGGACAGGGCTCCTACGAGCAGTACTTC. It codes for CASSYMGQGSYEQYF.

CDR3 protein: CASSATGVNEQFF. The CDR3 region has the DNA TGTGCCAGCAGCGCTACAGGGGTCAATGAGCAGTTCTTC. V is TRBV9 and J is TRBJ2-1; 7 positions agree with TRBD1. The CDR3 loop spans 13 amino acids. Germline CDR1 is SGDLS and CDR2 is YYNGEE. Germline trimming cut 3 bases from V and 6 bases from J; bases unmatched to any gene: 3.

The chain has TRBV10-3 and TRBJ2-4, with D possibly TRBD1 on 6 matching bases. Germline V gene sequence: CDR1 ENHRY, CDR2 SYGVKD. This CDR3 spans 16 amino acids. The V and J ends lost 5 bases and 0 bases respectively, with 14 bases between them. The chain's CDR3 is CAISSTGAEAKNIQYF. The CDR3 DNA follows: TGTGCCATCAGTTCGACAGGAGCCGAAGCCAAAAACATTCAGTACTTC.

This clone was seen only once. The rearrangement links TRBV7-9 to TRBJ2-3, with a tentative D call TRBD2 (7 bases). Germline CDR1 is SEHNR and CDR2 is FQNEAQ (reference sequence). V lost 5 bases, J lost 4 bases, and 28 bases lay in between. CDR3 length equals 19 residues. The CDR3 region is CASSQRGARWKGTPDTQYF. Here the CDR3 DNA reads TGTGCCAGCAGCCAACGGGGGGCCCGGTGGAAGGGGACACCAGATACGCAGTATTTT.

The J gene is TRBJ1-2, the V gene TRBV5-1; perhaps TRBD1 as D (5 bases). The germline CDR1 and CDR2 sequences are SGHRS and YFSETQ. Trimming took off 2 bases at V and 4 bases at J, with 9 bases between the two ends. The CDR3 has 13 amino acids. In DNA, the CDR3 is TGCGCCAGCAGCTTTGGGGCCTCCTATGGCTACACCTTC. Residues: CASSFGASYGYTF.

The rearrangement joins TRBV7-9 to TRBJ2-6; the D is unclear. The CDR3 has 15 residues. Looked up from germline, CDR1 is SEHNR and CDR2 is FQNEAQ (reference sequence). V lost 2 bases to trimming and J lost 0 bases, with 5 bases between them. CDR3 sequence (DNA): TGTGCCAGCAGCTTATGGAGCTCTGGGGCCAACGTCCTGACTTTC. It yields the protein CASSLWSSGANVLTF.

The chain uses TRBV29-1 and TRBJ2-7; TRBD2 agrees at 9 bases. The CDR3 consists of 12 residues. Germline-derived CDR1 and CDR2 are SQVTM and ANQGSEA. With 5 bases clipped from V and 2 bases from J, the junction kept 1 base outside the gene matches. CDR3 residues: CSVRGGAYEQYF. The DNA for the CDR3 is TGCAGCGTTCGCGGGGGGGCCTACGAGCAGTACTTC.

The genes are TRBV19 and TRBJ1-1, with a weak D call TRBD1 (5 bases). CDR3 length equals 15 residues. CDR1 LNHDA and CDR2 SQIVND come from the germline V gene (reference sequence). Trimming took off 7 bases at V and 11 bases at J, with 26 bases between the two ends. CDR3 sequence reads: CASMGQVVPNPGAFF. The CDR3 nucleotides read TGTGCCAGTATGGGGCAGGTGGTCCCGAACCCGGGGGCTTTCTTT.

This clone was detected once. V usage is TRBV28 and J usage is TRBJ1-1, with D possibly being TRBD1 (5 bases). V dropped 8 bases and J dropped 7 bases, with 11 bases sitting between them. Germline assignment: CDR1 MDHEN and CDR2 SYDVKM. This CDR3 has 11 amino acids. The DNA for the CDR3 is TGTGCCAGCTTCGGGGGATTTGAAGCTTTCTTT. Amino acid sequence: CASFGGFEAFF.

The V gene is TRBV19, the J gene TRBJ1-3; D ambiguous. Trimming removed 3 bases at V and 0 bases at J, with 12 bases between. Germline V lookup: CDR1 LNHDA, CDR2 SQIVND (reference sequence). The CDR3 has 16 residues. This chain's CDR3 is CASSIVAGDSGNTIYF. The CDR3 DNA is TGTGCCAGTAGTATTGTGGCCGGTGACTCTGGAAACACCATATATTTT.

This chain connects TRBV14 to TRBJ1-2; D not certain. CDR3 length: 13 amino acids. V lost 4 bases and J 3 bases, leaving 9 bases between the germline ends. Germline V CDR1 and CDR2: SGHDN, FVKESK. The CDR3, as DNA: TGTGCCAGCAGCCCCAACATGGACTATGGCTACACCTTC. Its protein product is CASSPNMDYGYTF.

V is TRBV18 and J is TRBJ2-3, with 10 nucleotides matching TRBD2. Unmatched junction bases numbered 13, after V lost 2 bases and J lost 5 bases. This CDR3 contains 18 residues. Germline CDR1 and CDR2: KGHSH and LQKENI. This CDR3 reads CASSPGYRAGGPLDTQYF. In nucleotides, the CDR3 is TGTGCCAGCTCACCAGGGTACCGAGCGGGAGGGCCATTAGATACGCAGTATTTT.

CDR3 coding DNA: TGTGCCAGCAGTCCTGGGACTAGCGGGAGCTATGAGCAGTTCTTC. It yields the protein CASSPGTSGSYEQFF. This chain uses TRBV6-1 with TRBJ2-1; TRBD2 matches 14 bases. The germline gives CDR1 MNHNS, CDR2 SASEGT. This CDR3 comprises 15 residues. The junction had 5 bases not matched to a gene; V was cut back by 5 bases and J by 8 bases.

This chain joins TRBV9 and TRBJ2-3; the match to TRBD1 covers 7 bases. Germline CDR1 reads SGDLS; CDR2 reads YYNGEE. The CDR3 is 18 residues long. V dropped 0 bases and J dropped 3; count of bases not matched to a gene: 13. Here the CDR3 DNA reads TGTGCCAGCAGCGTAGAGGGCAGGGGGAGCGGTCGAACAGATACGCAGTATTTT. It is translated as CASSVEGRGSGRTDTQYF.

The V gene is TRBV7-6, the J gene TRBJ1-1; weak D call: TRBD1 (5 bases). This CDR3 has 15 residues. Trimming took off 1 base at V and 0 bases at J, with 9 bases between the two ends. Germline CDR1 reads SGHVS; CDR2 reads FNYEAQ. The CDR3 region is CASSLGARVNTEAFF. The CDR3 DNA follows: TGTGCCAGCAGCTTAGGAGCCAGGGTGAACACTGAAGCTTTCTTT.